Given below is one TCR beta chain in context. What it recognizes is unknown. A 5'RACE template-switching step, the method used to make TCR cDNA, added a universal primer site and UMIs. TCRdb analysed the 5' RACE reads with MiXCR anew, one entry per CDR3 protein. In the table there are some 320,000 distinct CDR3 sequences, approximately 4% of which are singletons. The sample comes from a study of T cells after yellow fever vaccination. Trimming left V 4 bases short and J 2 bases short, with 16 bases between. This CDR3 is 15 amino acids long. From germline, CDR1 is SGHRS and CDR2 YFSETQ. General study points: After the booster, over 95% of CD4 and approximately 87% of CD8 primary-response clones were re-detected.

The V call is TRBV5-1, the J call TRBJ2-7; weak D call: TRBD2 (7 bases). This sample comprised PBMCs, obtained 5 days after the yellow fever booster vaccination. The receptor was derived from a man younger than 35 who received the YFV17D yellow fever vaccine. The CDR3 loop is CASSPRGGGTYEQYF. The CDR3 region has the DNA TGCGCCAGCAGCCCCAGGGGCGGGGGAACCTACGAGCAGTACTTC. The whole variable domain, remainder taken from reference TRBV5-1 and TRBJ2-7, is KAGVTQTPRYLIKTRGQQVTLSCSPISGHRSVSWYQQTPGQGLQFLFEYFSETQRNKGNFPGRFSGRQFSNSRSEMNVSTLELGDSALYLCASSPRGGGTYEQYFGPGTRLTVT.